This TCR beta chain was captured in a study of T-cell memory formation after mild COVID-19. The study, taken as a whole, reports: Among CD4+ contracting clones, most were CM and EM, and CD8+ ones EMRA. Confirmation was lacking for SARS-CoV-2 specificity of second-wave clones that peaked on day 37.

A note on this clonotype: Antigen specificity is unknown.

CDR1 and CDR2 (germline): KGHDR, SFDVKD. The CDR3 has 14 residues. Trimming took off 4 bases at V and 7 bases at J, with 12 bases between the two ends. In TCRdb, the 5' RACE reads were re-called with MiXCR into one record per CDR3 protein. The sample holds around 410,000 distinct CDR3 sequences, about 22% seen once. This receptor was obtained from an adult woman who had mild COVID-19 (a few samples of this study predate the infection). Cell type and time point are not known. The chain links TRBV24-1 to TRBJ1-4; D not resolved. The sample was PBMCs or a T cell subset sorted from them (not recorded which). In DNA form, the CDR3 reads TGTGCCACCAGTGACCACAACGACGGTGAAAAACTGTTTTTT. Protein product: CATSDHNDGEKLFF.